The entry below gives a single T cell receptor (beta chain) sequence along with its context. This record comes from a study of blood T cell repertoires in COVID-19. This CDR3 region has 12 residues. V lost 3 bases to trimming and J lost 9 bases, with 9 bases between them. The V gene's germline CDR1 is GTSNPN and CDR2 SVGIG (reference sequence). Sequenced by immunoSEQ multiplex PCR; TCRdb stores in-frame clones only, minus some. The sample has roughly 260,000 clones, about 88% seen once. This clonotype originated in a woman between 40 and 55 years old who had recovered from COVID-19. Source material: peripheral blood. The chain carries TRBV30 and TRBJ1-6; D remains unclear. The DNA for the CDR3 is TGTGCCTGGAGGGAGTTTGTTTCACCCCTCCACTTT. Protein product: CAWREFVSPLHF.